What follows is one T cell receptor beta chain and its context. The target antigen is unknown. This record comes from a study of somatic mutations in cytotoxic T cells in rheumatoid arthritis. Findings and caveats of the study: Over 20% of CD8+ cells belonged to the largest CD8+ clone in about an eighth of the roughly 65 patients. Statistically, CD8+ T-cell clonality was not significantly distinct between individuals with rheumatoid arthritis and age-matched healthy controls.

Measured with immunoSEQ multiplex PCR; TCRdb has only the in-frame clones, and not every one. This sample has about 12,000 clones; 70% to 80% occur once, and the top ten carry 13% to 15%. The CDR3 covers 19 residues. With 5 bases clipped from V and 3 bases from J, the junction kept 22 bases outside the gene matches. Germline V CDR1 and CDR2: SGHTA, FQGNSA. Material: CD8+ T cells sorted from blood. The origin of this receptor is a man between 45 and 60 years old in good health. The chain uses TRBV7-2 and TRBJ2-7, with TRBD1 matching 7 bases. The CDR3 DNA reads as TGTGCCAGCAGCCCTCACTTGGGGTCAGGGGGACAGTCTTTCTACGAGCAGTACTTC. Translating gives CASSPHLGSGGQSFYEQYF.